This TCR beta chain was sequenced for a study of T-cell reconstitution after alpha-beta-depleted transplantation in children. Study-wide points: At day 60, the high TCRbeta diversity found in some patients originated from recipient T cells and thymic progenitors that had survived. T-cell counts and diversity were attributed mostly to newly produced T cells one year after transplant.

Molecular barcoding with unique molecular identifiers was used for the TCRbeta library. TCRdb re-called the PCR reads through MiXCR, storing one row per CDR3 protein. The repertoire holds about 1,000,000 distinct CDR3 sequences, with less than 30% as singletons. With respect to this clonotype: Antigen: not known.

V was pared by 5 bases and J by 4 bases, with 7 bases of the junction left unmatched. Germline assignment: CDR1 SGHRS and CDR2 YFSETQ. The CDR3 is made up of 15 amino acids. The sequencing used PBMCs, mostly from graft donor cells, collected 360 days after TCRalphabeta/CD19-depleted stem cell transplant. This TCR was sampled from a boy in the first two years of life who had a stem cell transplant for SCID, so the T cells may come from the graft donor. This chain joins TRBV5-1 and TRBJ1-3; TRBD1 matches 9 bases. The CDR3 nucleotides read TGCGCCAGCAGACAGACCGGGACAGGGGGAAACACCATATATTTT. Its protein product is CASRQTGTGGNTIYF.